The present entry profiles one T cell receptor (beta chain) with its context. Its antigen is undetermined. No conserved phenylalanine or tryptophan is present at the end of the CDR3, so a read error is the likely explanation. The CDR3 runs 13 residues. Germline CDR1 MNHNY, CDR2 SVGAGI (reference sequence). The sample is drawn from a study of T cell repertoires in cytomegalovirus infection. Each CDR3 protein gets one entry after TCRdb re-called the reads with MiXCR. The sample yields some 560,000 distinct CDR3 sequences, approximately 40% seen once. The specimen comprised cultured PBMCs, sampled from culture after CMV antigen stimulation. The receptor comes from a human donor in good health (CMV status not recorded). Some clones in this sample may be carry-over from other donors' samples. This sequence joins TRBV6-6 and TRBJ1-5; no clear D gene. The CDR3 DNA sequence: TGTGCCTGCAGTTACTATCAAAATCAGCCCCAGCATTTG. Its translation is CACSYYQNQPQHL.